There are a few counts of the clone carrying this T cell receptor (beta chain). The entry originates in a study of cytomegalovirus exposure and HLA in healthy donors. The study ran its PCR with 60 Vbeta and 13 Jbeta primers. TCRdb's copy holds only in-frame clones and misses some; the assay was immunoSEQ multiplex PCR. Of tens of thousands of clones in the sample, over 75% are singletons; the top ten hold 9.5% to 12%. Trimming left V 0 bases short and J 5 bases short, with 4 bases between. The CDR3 contains 12 residues. CDR1 and CDR2 (germline): MGHRA, YSYEKL. The source material was PBMCs. V and J are TRBV4-1 and TRBJ2-5; D not certain. The receptor's source is a female donor in good health and CMV-seronegative. The CDR3 sequence: CASSQDEETQYF. CDR3 nucleotide sequence: TGCGCCAGCAGCCAAGATGAGGAGACCCAGTACTTC.